These 29 T cell receptor beta chains share one sample of origin, sequenced in a study of identical twins. TCRdb called the 5' RACE reads again in MiXCR, with one record for every CDR3 protein. Found here are around 570,000 distinct CDR3 sequences, around a tenth of them singletons; the top ten hold roughly 3%. The sample also formed part of further work on yellow fever vaccine responses in identical twins.

The specimen was PBMCs. These TCRs come from a woman aged 18-30 years in good health.

CDR3 residues: CASSSRDRVEQYF. The DNA of the CDR3 is TGTGCCAGCAGCTCCCGGGACAGGGTCGAGCAGTACTTC. The rearrangement uses TRBV7-9 and TRBJ2-7; TRBD1 aligns across 9 bases. The germline V gene encodes CDR1 SEHNR and CDR2 FQNEAQ (reference sequence). The CDR3 sequence is 13 residues long. J was trimmed by 6 bases and V by 4 bases; bases with no gene match: 4.

This clonotype was found many times. The chain uses TRBV2 and TRBJ2-3, with TRBD2 matching over 9 bases. Germline loops: CDR1 SNHLY, CDR2 FYNNEI. CDR3 length: 17 amino acids. V lost 6 bases and J lost 0; bases outside the gene matches: 10. CDR3 residues: CASSSGSGRVSTDTQYF. DNA for the CDR3: TGTGCCAGCAGCTCTGGTAGCGGGAGAGTAAGCACAGATACGCAGTATTTT.

In its sample, this clonotype was seen many times. This sequence joins TRBV6-6 and TRBJ1-5; D is unclear. CDR1 and CDR2 from the germline V gene are MNHNY and SVGAGI (reference sequence). The V end was cut by 7 bases, the J end by 5 bases, with 6 bases between. The CDR3 sequence is 11 residues long. Here the CDR3 reads CASMSDQPQHF. The CDR3, as DNA: TGTGCCAGCATGTCGGATCAGCCCCAGCATTTT.

This clonotype was picked up many times. The chain is built from TRBV6-1 and TRBJ2-5, with TRBD2 as a possible D gene (5 bases). This CDR3 comprises 15 residues. Germline values: CDR1 MNHNS, CDR2 SASEGT. V lost 0 bases and J 5 bases, leaving 13 bases between the germline ends. The CDR3 DNA sequence: TGTGCCAGCAGTGAAGCTTGGAGGAGACGGGAGACCCAGTACTTC. The encoded protein is CASSEAWRRRETQYF.

This clonotype was found a few times. The J gene is TRBJ2-3, the V gene TRBV4-3; D remains unclear. V lost 0 bases and J lost 2, with 3 bases in between. The CDR3 loop spans 13 amino acids. CDR1 is LGHNA, CDR2 YSLEER, per germline. The CDR3 sequence is CASSQDNTDTQYF. The DNA of the CDR3 is TGCGCCAGCAGCCAAGATAACACAGATACGCAGTATTTT.

In this sample, this clonotype turned up a few times. The V call is TRBV13, the J call TRBJ2-3; TRBD1 aligns across 10 bases. CDR1 and CDR2 (germline): PRHDT, FYEKMQ (reference sequence). This CDR3 comprises 17 residues. J lost 5 bases, V lost 4 bases, and 12 bases had no gene match. As DNA, the CDR3 is TGTGCCAGCAGCTCTTCCAGCAGGGACAGGGGAAGAGATACGCAGTATTTT. It codes for CASSSSSRDRGRDTQYF.

Only a few counts were recorded for this clonotype. The chain links TRBV20-1 to TRBJ1-2, with 11 bases lining up with TRBD1. CDR1 DFQATT and CDR2 SNEGSKA come from the germline V gene (reference sequence). The ends lost 4 bases at V and 4 bases at J; junction bases unmatched: 14. There are 17 residues in the CDR3. The CDR3 nucleotides are TGCAGTGCTACCGGGACAGGGGGGCTCCGGGTTAGCTATGGCTACACCTTC. Translating gives CSATGTGGLRVSYGYTF.

In its sample, this clonotype was seen many times. The rearrangement uses TRBV12-3 or TRBV12-4 and TRBJ2-7; TRBD2 matches at 12 bases. V lost 5 bases and J lost 2; bases outside the gene matches: 4. CDR3 length equals 15 residues. DNA of the CDR3: TGTGCCAGCAGTGGACTAGCGGGGCTAACCTACGAGCAGTACTTC. It specifies CASSGLAGLTYEQYF.

This chain connects TRBV29-1 to TRBJ2-7; TRBD1 agrees at 7 bases. The CDR3 loop spans 13 amino acids. Germline values: CDR1 SQVTM, CDR2 ANQGSEA. The junction had 8 bases not matched to a gene; V was cut back by 6 bases and J by 3 bases. Here the CDR3 DNA reads TGCAGCGTCAATACAGGGGATAACTACGAGCAGTACTTC. As protein: CSVNTGDNYEQYF.

The chain combines TRBV5-6 with TRBJ2-2, with TRBD2 as a possible D gene (6 bases). CDR3 length: 17 amino acids. The germline V gene has CDR1 SGHDT and CDR2 YYEEEE. The ends were cut back, 4 bases at V and 5 bases at J, with 21 bases in the middle. CDR3 in amino acids: CASSLSGSEVLTGELFF. CDR3 sequence (DNA): TGTGCCAGCAGCCTTAGCGGATCCGAGGTTTTAACCGGGGAGCTGTTTTTT.

This clonotype was recorded a few times. J is TRBJ2-1 and V is TRBV29-1, with 10 bases fitting TRBD1. Germline values: CDR1 SQVTM, CDR2 ANQGSEA. J lost 4 bases, V lost 4 bases, and 7 bases had no gene match. The CDR3 has 15 residues. The CDR3 is CSVVTGQGFYNEQFF. CDR3 bases: TGCAGCGTTGTTACGGGACAGGGGTTTTACAATGAGCAGTTCTTC.

This chain uses TRBV20-1 with TRBJ2-7, with D possibly TRBD2 on 5 matching bases. The CDR3 runs 15 residues. Trimming pared 0 bases from V and 0 bases from J, leaving 12 bases between. Per germline, CDR1 DFQATT and CDR2 SNEGSKA (reference sequence). CDR3 region: CSARDPTGSSYEQYF. CDR3 in DNA: TGCAGTGCTAGAGACCCGACGGGGAGCTCCTACGAGCAGTACTTC.

The V and J genes are TRBV12-3 or TRBV12-4 and TRBJ1-5; D gene ambiguous. The CDR3 is 15 residues long. V lost 1 base and J 2 bases, leaving 9 bases between the germline ends. The CDR3 bases are TGTGCCAGCAGTTTAGTGGTCGGGGGCAATCAGCCCCAGCATTTT. Its translation is CASSLVVGGNQPQHF.

The table lists this clonotype with a few counts. V and J are TRBV12-3 or TRBV12-4 and TRBJ1-2; D gene uncertain. This CDR3 contains 13 residues. Trimming stripped 5 bases from V and 1 base from J, with 8 bases between. The CDR3 spells CASSTTDNYGYTF. CDR3 DNA: TGTGCCAGCAGTACCACAGATAACTATGGCTACACCTTC.

This chain links TRBV7-9 with TRBJ2-5, with TRBD1 matching over 7 bases. The V segment lost 5 bases and the J segment 0 bases; nucleotides outside the gene matches: 3. CDR1 and CDR2 (germline): SEHNR, FQNEAQ (reference sequence). The CDR3 loop spans 14 amino acids. The CDR3 coding sequence is TGTGCCAGCAGCCCGGACAGGAACCAAGAGACCCAGTACTTC. Amino acid sequence: CASSPDRNQETQYF.

This clonotype occurred many times. The V call is TRBV20-1, the J call TRBJ2-1; TRBD1 aligns across 8 bases. CDR1 and CDR2 from the germline V gene are DFQATT and SNEGSKA (reference sequence). V shed 2 bases and J 4 bases; nucleotides not matched to a gene: 1. The CDR3 totals 13 residues. CDR3 DNA sequence: TGCAGTGCTAGACAGGGGGCGTACAATGAGCAGTTCTTC. This codes for CSARQGAYNEQFF.

The V and J genes are TRBV7-3 and TRBJ2-2, with 7 bases fitting TRBD2. Germline V gene lookup returns CDR1 SGHTA and CDR2 FQGTGA. The junction had 11 bases not matched to a gene; V was cut back by 5 bases and J by 5 bases. The CDR3 is made up of 16 amino acids. CDR3 in amino acids: CASSPGGRAQTGELFF. The CDR3 nucleotides read TGTGCCAGCAGCCCCGGTGGGAGGGCGCAAACCGGGGAGCTGTTTTTT.

The chain recombines TRBV3-1 with TRBJ2-3; tentative D call: TRBD2 (6 bases). Germline V CDR1 and CDR2: LGHDT, YNNKEL (reference sequence). Deletions cut 2 bases from V and 9 bases from J, with 21 bases between. CDR3 length: 16 residues. Written as DNA, the CDR3 is TGTGCCAGCAGCCAACAACCTAACCGCGGGGTCGAGACGCAGTATTTT. Translated, it gives CASSQQPNRGVETQYF.

There are a few counts of this clonotype. The V gene is TRBV28, the J gene TRBJ2-3; D is perhaps TRBD2 (5 bases). Trimming removed 3 bases at V and 7 bases at J, with 11 bases between. The CDR3 runs 13 residues. Germline V gene sequence: CDR1 MDHEN, CDR2 SYDVKM. CDR3 nucleotide sequence: TGTGCCAGCAGTTTCCGTCCGGGGTATACGCAGTATTTT. This sequence encodes CASSFRPGYTQYF.

In its sample, this clonotype was seen a few times. CDR3 sequence reads: CASSLLGTRYTDTQYF. The CDR3 DNA reads TGTGCCAGCAGCTTACTCGGGACTAGATACACAGATACGCAGTATTTT. The chain has TRBV7-3 and TRBJ2-3, with 8 bases that match TRBD2. The J segment lost 2 bases and the V segment lost 2 bases, leaving 6 bases of the junction unmatched. Germline values: CDR1 SGHTA, CDR2 FQGTGA. This CDR3 is built from 16 residues.

This chain connects TRBV10-3 to TRBJ2-7, with 8 bases matching TRBD1. V trimming: 6 bases; J trimming: 2 bases; junction bases outside the gene matches: 6. The germline V gene has CDR1 ENHRY and CDR2 SYGVKD. The CDR3 length is 14 residues. The CDR3 DNA sequence: TGTGCCATCAGAGACAGGGGTCCAGCCTACGAGCAGTACTTC. Translating gives CAIRDRGPAYEQYF.

The chain recombines TRBV5-8 with TRBJ1-2, with D maybe TRBD1 (5 bases). From germline, CDR1 is SGHTS and CDR2 YDEGEE. The CDR3 is 15 residues long. V dropped 0 bases and J dropped 5 bases, with 14 bases sitting between them. For the CDR3, the DNA is TGTGCCAGCAGCTTGGGGAGGGGAGGCGCTTATGGCTACACCTTC. Its translation is CASSLGRGGAYGYTF.

This clonotype was detected ten times or more. V is TRBV27 and J is TRBJ2-3, with 10 bases aligning to TRBD2. The CDR3 extends over 14 amino acids. CDR1 and CDR2 (germline): MNHEY, SMNVEV (reference sequence). The V gene end was trimmed by 6 bases and the J gene end by 5 bases; junction bases not matched to a gene: 5. The CDR3 is CASRLAGWEDTQYF. The CDR3 DNA reads as TGTGCCAGCAGACTAGCGGGGTGGGAAGATACGCAGTATTTT.

The rearrangement uses TRBV9 and TRBJ2-7; 10 nucleotides line up with TRBD1. There are 15 residues in the CDR3. Trimming cost V 3 bases and J 3 bases; bases outside gene matches: 6. Germline V gene lookup returns CDR1 SGDLS and CDR2 YYNGEE. In DNA form, the CDR3 reads TGTGCCAGCAGCGCCGGGACAGGGGTTAGCTACGAGCAGTACTTC. It specifies CASSAGTGVSYEQYF.

Only a few counts were recorded for this clonotype. The chain carries TRBV4-3 and TRBJ2-1; TRBD2 agrees at 8 bases. This CDR3 contains 16 residues. Germline CDR1 reads LGHNA; CDR2 reads YSLEER. Losses at the gene ends were 4 bases for V and 6 bases for J; bases not matched to a gene: 11. Here the CDR3 reads CASSLDLREGGNEQFF. CDR3 coding DNA: TGCGCCAGCAGCCTCGACCTCCGGGAGGGCGGCAATGAGCAGTTCTTC.

J is TRBJ2-7 and V is TRBV18; D may correspond to TRBD1 or TRBD2 (6 bases each). The V end was cut by 2 bases, the J end by 3 bases, with 14 bases between. The length of the CDR3 is 15 residues. Per the germline V gene, CDR1 is KGHSH and CDR2 is LQKENI. The CDR3 region has the DNA TGTGCCAGCTCACCAACAGGGTTGGGAGGCTACGAGCAGTACTTC. Translated: CASSPTGLGGYEQYF.

This clonotype has only a few counts. The V call is TRBV29-1, the J call TRBJ2-7; maybe TRBD2 (5 bases). Between the trimmed V and J ends, which lost 7 bases and 5 bases, there was a span of 12 bases. CDR1 is SQVTM, CDR2 ANQGSEA, per germline. This CDR3 spans 11 amino acids. CDR3 amino acids: CSGGETHEQYF. CDR3 DNA sequence: TGCAGCGGTGGGGAGACCCACGAGCAGTACTTC.

This clonotype was counted many times. The V and J genes are TRBV7-9 and TRBJ2-1, with 8 bases lining up with TRBD2. V shed 2 bases, J shed 10 bases, and the junction held 4 bases outside the gene matches. Germline CDR1 SEHNR, CDR2 FQNEAQ (reference sequence). The CDR3 loop spans 13 amino acids. In DNA form, the CDR3 reads TGTGCCAGCAGCTTACCTAGCGGGCGAGAGCAGTTCTTC. Translation gives CASSLPSGREQFF.

V gene TRBV3-1 combines with J gene TRBJ1-1, with TRBD1 identical over 7 bases. The CDR3 is 15 residues long. V lost 7 bases, J lost 1 base, and 9 bases stayed unmatched. Germline CDR1 reads LGHDT; CDR2 reads YNNKEL (reference sequence). The CDR3 region has the DNA TGTGCCAGCACTTCCTCAGGGGGAGCGAACACTGAAGCTTTCTTT. Protein product: CASTSSGGANTEAFF.